The following is a T cell receptor (beta chain) sequence with its context. In the original workflow: Amplification of reference gene primers provided the estimated nucleated cell counts. TCRdb's copy holds only in-frame clones and misses some; the assay was immunoSEQ multiplex PCR. V, J and clone size were drawn from that table, and D and trimming were deduced from the DNA. The profile shows more than 300,000 clones, more than 70% of them singletons. Germline loops: CDR1 SGHRS, CDR2 YFSETQ. This CDR3 has 16 residues. V lost 0 bases to trimming and J lost 3 bases; unmatched junction nucleotides: 3. The sample originates from a study of blood T cell repertoires in COVID-19.

This TCR was recovered from a woman in her twenties or thirties with COVID-19, enrolled during active disease. The sequencing sample was made of peripheral blood. The chain carries TRBV5-1 and TRBJ2-3; 11 nucleotides match TRBD2. The CDR3 DNA follows: TGCGCCAGCAGCTTGGCACTAGCGGGAGTGACAGATACGCAGTATTTT. It codes for CASSLALAGVTDTQYF. The entire variable domain, with the rest obtained from reference TRBV5-1 and TRBJ2-3, is as follows: KAGVTQTPRYLIKTRGQQVTLSCSPISGHRSVSWYQQTPGQGLQFLFEYFSETQRNKGNFPGRFSGRQFSNSRSEMNVSTLELGDSALYLCASSLALAGVTDTQYFGPGTRLTVL.